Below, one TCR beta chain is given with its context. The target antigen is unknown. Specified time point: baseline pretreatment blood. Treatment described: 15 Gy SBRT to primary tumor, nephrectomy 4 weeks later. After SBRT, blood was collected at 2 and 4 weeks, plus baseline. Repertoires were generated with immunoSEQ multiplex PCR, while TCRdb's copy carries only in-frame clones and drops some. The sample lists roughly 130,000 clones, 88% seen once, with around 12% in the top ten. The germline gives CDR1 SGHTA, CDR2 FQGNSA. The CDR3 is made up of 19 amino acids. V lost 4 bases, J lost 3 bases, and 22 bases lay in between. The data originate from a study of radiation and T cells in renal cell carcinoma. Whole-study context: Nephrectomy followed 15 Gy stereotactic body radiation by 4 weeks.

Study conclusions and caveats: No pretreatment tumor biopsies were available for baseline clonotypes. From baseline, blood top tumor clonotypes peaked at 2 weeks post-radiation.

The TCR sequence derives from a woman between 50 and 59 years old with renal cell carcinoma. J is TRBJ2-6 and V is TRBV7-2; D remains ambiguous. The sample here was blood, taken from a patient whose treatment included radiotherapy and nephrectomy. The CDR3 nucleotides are TGTGCCAGCAGCTCTGGTTTGCGTAGGGTACCCCTTGGGGCCAACGTCCTGACTTTC. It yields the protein CASSSGLRRVPLGANVLTF.